Shown below are 26 T cell receptor beta chains from a single sample sequenced in a study of cytomegalovirus exposure and HLA in healthy donors. PCR was performed using 60 Vbeta and 13 Jbeta primers. Assay: immunoSEQ multiplex PCR; the TCRdb copy retains only in-frame clones and omits some. The table lists more than 130,000 clones, around 73% of them singletons. What was sequenced was PBMCs. These receptors were collected from a human donor in good health.

The V and J genes are TRBV11-3 and TRBJ1-2; 8 bases are a match to TRBD1. The V gene end was trimmed by 2 bases and the J gene end by 8 bases; junction bases not matched to a gene: 4. CDR1 SGHNT and CDR2 YENEEA come from the germline V gene. The CDR3 length is 13 residues. As DNA, the CDR3 is TGTGCCAGCAGCTTACAGGGGGCGAGGGGCTACACCTTC. Its protein is CASSLQGARGYTF.

This clone showed up just a few times. This chain uses TRBV29-1 with TRBJ2-1; D is possibly TRBD1 (7 bases). V lost 6 bases, J lost 9 bases, and 30 bases lay in between. This CDR3 comprises 17 residues. CDR1 is SQVTM, CDR2 ANQGSEA, per germline. CDR3 DNA: TGCAGCGTATACCTACAGGGGATCAGGGCCACCGGGGGTGAGCAGTTCTTC. Translated: CSVYLQGIRATGGEQFF.

The rearrangement joins TRBV6-5 to TRBJ2-7; 8 positions agree with TRBD1. From germline, CDR1 is MNHEY and CDR2 SVGAGI. The CDR3 consists of 15 residues. V lost 6 bases and J lost 2; bases outside the gene matches: 9. The CDR3 reads CASSRGQGTPYEQYF. The CDR3 nucleotides are TGTGCCAGCAGCAGAGGACAGGGAACCCCCTACGAGCAGTACTTC.

The chain recombines TRBV27 with TRBJ2-1, with 10 bases that match TRBD2. CDR3 size: 14 residues. V was clipped by 2 bases and J by 9 bases; unmatched bases: 4. The germline V gene has CDR1 MNHEY and CDR2 SMNVEV (reference sequence). CDR3 amino acids: CASSLTAGGPEQFF. The CDR3 nucleotides read TGTGCCAGCAGTTTAACAGCGGGAGGGCCTGAGCAGTTCTTC.

V gene TRBV15 combines with J gene TRBJ2-1, with a possible D match to TRBD2 (6 bases). Germline V lookup: CDR1 LNHNV, CDR2 YYDKDF (reference sequence). V was clipped by 3 bases and J by 7 bases, with 28 bases between them. The CDR3 contains 19 residues. The CDR3 loop reads CATSSRSVRGGLPLNEQFF. As DNA, the CDR3 is TGTGCCACCAGCAGCCGGTCCGTGAGGGGAGGCCTGCCCTTAAATGAGCAGTTCTTC. The variable domain in full, with the rest retrieved from reference TRBV15 and TRBJ2-1, is DAMVIQNPRYQVTQFGKPVTLSCSQTLNHNVMYWYQQKSSQAPKLLFHYYDKDFNNEADTPDNFQSRRPNTSFCFLDIRSPGLGDTAMYLCATSSRSVRGGLPLNEQFFGPGTRLTVL.

This sequence joins TRBV11-3 and TRBJ2-5; possibly TRBD2 for D (6 bases). The tail of the sequence fits TRBJ2-7 better, so the J call may be wrong. Germline assignment: CDR1 SGHNT and CDR2 YENEEA. This CDR3 spans 14 amino acids. The CDR3 DNA reads TGTGCCAGCAGCCCCAGGGACTCCACCTACGAGCAGTACTTC. As protein: CASSPRDSTYEQYF.

For this clone: Sequence at one end of the junction differs from germline and may be a read error. The chain employs TRBV7-9 and TRBJ1-6; 9 nucleotides align to TRBD1. The length of the CDR3 is 14 residues. Germline CDR1 reads SEHNR; CDR2 reads FQNEAQ (reference sequence). As DNA, the CDR3 is TGTTCCAGCAGCTCACAGGGGGCGATTTCACCCCTCCACTTT. Amino acid sequence: CSSSSQGAISPLHF.

J is TRBJ2-2 and V is TRBV7-5; the table gives TRBD1 as D, unverified against the DNA. TRBV7-5 is flagged as a pseudogene. The CDR3 totals 16 residues. Here the CDR3 reads CARSYPQGAGTGELFF. CDR3 DNA sequence: TGTGCCAGAAGCTACCCGCAGGGGGCAGGCACCGGGGAGCTGTTTTTT.

The chain links TRBV6-1 to TRBJ1-2; 10 bases are shared with TRBD1. CDR1 and CDR2 from the germline V gene are MNHNS and SASEGT. V gave up 6 bases and J gave up 6 bases; unmatched junction bases: 4. The length of the CDR3 is 13 residues. CDR3 in amino acids: CASSRTGGDGYTF. The CDR3 coding sequence is TGTGCCAGCAGCCGGACAGGGGGGGATGGCTACACCTTC.

The chain carries TRBV27 and TRBJ2-7, with D uncertain. Deletions cut 6 bases from V and 2 bases from J, with 8 bases between. This CDR3 is 12 amino acids long. Germline values: CDR1 MNHEY, CDR2 SMNVEV (reference sequence). CDR3 sequence: CASRTKTYEQYF. In DNA, the CDR3 is TGTGCCAGCAGAACAAAGACCTACGAGCAGTACTTC.

This chain links TRBV4-2 with TRBJ2-7, with D possibly being TRBD2 (5 bases). V gave up 0 bases and J gave up 1 base, with 7 bases separating them. The germline CDR1 and CDR2 sequences are LGHNA and YNFKEQ. The CDR3 has 14 residues. The DNA for the CDR3 is TGTGCCAGCAGCCAAGATACGGGATCCTACGAGCAGTACTTC. Residues: CASSQDTGSYEQYF.

CDR3 sequence reads: CASSLELLANSPLHF. The CDR3 bases are TGTGCCAGCAGCTTGGAGTTGCTAGCTAATTCACCCCTCCACTTT. The chain links TRBV5-6 to TRBJ1-6; no reliable D call. Germline lookup yields CDR1 SGHDT and CDR2 YYEEEE. The CDR3 sequence is 15 residues long. Trimming removed 0 bases at V and 6 bases at J, with 10 bases between.

This clone was picked up a small number of times. This chain joins TRBV25-1 and TRBJ2-7, with D possibly being TRBD2 (6 bases). Germline V gene lookup returns CDR1 MGHDK and CDR2 SYGVNS. Trimming took off 7 bases at V and 3 bases at J, with 13 bases between the two ends. CDR3 length equals 13 residues. The CDR3 DNA reads as TGTGCCAGCACCGGAGGAGGGGTCTACGAGCAGTACTTC. This translates into CASTGGGVYEQYF.

This chain joins TRBV2 and TRBJ1-1, with TRBD1 as a possible D gene (5 bases). The CDR3 covers 13 residues. Looked up from germline, CDR1 is SNHLY and CDR2 is FYNNEI. The ends were cut back, 6 bases at V and 0 bases at J, with 8 bases in the middle. In DNA, the CDR3 is TGTGCCAGCAGGAGACAGTTGAACACTGAAGCTTTCTTT. Translating it yields CASRRQLNTEAFF. Combining the CDR3 with reference TRBV2 and TRBJ1-1 gives the whole variable domain EPEVTQTPSHQVTQMGQEVILRCVPISNHLYFYWYRQILGQKVEFLVSFYNNEISEKSEIFDDQFSVERPDGSNFTLKIRSTKLEDSAMYFCASRRQLNTEAFFGQGTRLTVV.

This clone was found once. The gene calls are TRBV10-2 and TRBJ2-7, with D unclear. Germline V CDR1 and CDR2: WSHSY, SAAADI. CDR3 length: 13 residues. V gave up 4 bases and J gave up 0 bases, with 7 bases separating them. The CDR3 coding sequence is TGCGCCAGCAGTGTGTCGAGCTCCTACGAGCAGTACTTC. Encoded protein: CASSVSSSYEQYF.

The rearrangement joins TRBV10-2 to TRBJ2-5, with a tentative D call TRBD1 (6 bases). This CDR3 contains 14 residues. Germline lookup yields CDR1 WSHSY and CDR2 SAAADI. V was clipped by 6 bases and J by 5 bases, with 16 bases between them. As DNA, the CDR3 is TGCGCCAGCAGGGACGGGACAAAAGGGGAGACCCAGTACTTC. Encoded protein: CASRDGTKGETQYF.

The genes are TRBV10-3 and TRBJ2-3; 8 bases line up with TRBD1. V lost 6 bases to trimming and J lost 3 bases; unmatched junction nucleotides: 11. CDR3 length: 16 residues. Per the germline V gene, CDR1 is ENHRY and CDR2 is SYGVKD. The CDR3 DNA follows: TGTGCCATCAGCCCCTCTGGACAGGGCATTACAGATACGCAGTATTTT. This sequence encodes CAISPSGQGITDTQYF.

This clone was found once. This chain connects TRBV11-3 to TRBJ1-1; D is perhaps TRBD1 (6 bases). This CDR3 spans 12 amino acids. From germline, CDR1 is SGHNT and CDR2 YENEEA. V lost 4 bases to trimming and J lost 6 bases, with 9 bases between them. In DNA, the CDR3 is TGTGCCAGCAGCTCTCAGGGGCCTGAAGCTTTCTTT. Its translation is CASSSQGPEAFF.

The gene calls are TRBV7-8 and TRBJ2-7, with D possibly matching TRBD1 (6 bases). The CDR3 has 13 amino acids. V lost 3 bases, J lost 3 bases, and 9 bases lay in between. The V gene's germline CDR1 is SGHVS and CDR2 FQNEAQ. The CDR3 DNA reads as TGTGCCAGCAGCTTGAGGACAGTCTACGAGCAGTACTTC. Translated, it gives CASSLRTVYEQYF.

The V and J genes are TRBV7-9 and TRBJ1-2, with TRBD1 identical over 7 bases. The CDR3 spans 13 residues. Germline V gene data show CDR1 as SEHNR and CDR2 as FQNEAQ (reference sequence). The V gene end was trimmed by 5 bases and the J gene end by 2 bases; junction bases not matched to a gene: 2. The CDR3 region has the DNA TGTGCCAGCAGCCCGGGACAGAACTATGGCTACACCTTC. Its protein product is CASSPGQNYGYTF.

The chain combines TRBV5-1 with TRBJ1-1; the match to TRBD1 covers 7 bases. J lost 11 bases, V lost 4 bases, and 5 bases had no gene match. CDR3 length: 11 residues. The germline V gene has CDR1 SGHRS and CDR2 YFSETQ. The CDR3 sequence: CASSMEGAAFF. CDR3 nucleotides: TGCGCCAGCAGCATGGAGGGGGCTGCTTTCTTT. Using reference TRBV5-1 and TRBJ1-1 for the parts outside the CDR3, the full variable domain is KAGVTQTPRYLIKTRGQQVTLSCSPISGHRSVSWYQQTPGQGLQFLFEYFSETQRNKGNFPGRFSGRQFSNSRSEMNVSTLELGDSALYLCASSMEGAAFFGQGTRLTVV.

V usage is TRBV30 and J usage is TRBJ2-2; 7 bases are shared with TRBD2. Germline lookup yields CDR1 GTSNPN and CDR2 SVGIG (reference sequence). J gave up 3 bases and V 5 bases, and 12 bases lay outside the gene matches. This CDR3 region has 16 residues. In DNA, the CDR3 is TGTGCCTGGGGGGAAGAGAATAGCGGGCACACCGGGGAGCTGTTTTTT. Protein: CAWGEENSGHTGELFF.

This clone turned up a few times. This chain connects TRBV29-1 to TRBJ2-1, with 9 nucleotides matching TRBD2. The V gene's germline CDR1 is SQVTM and CDR2 ANQGSEA. V dropped 7 bases and J dropped 5; count of bases not matched to a gene: 9. This CDR3 spans 14 amino acids. CDR3 bases: TGCAGCGCCGCCCGACTAGCGGCAAACAATGAGCAGTTCTTC. Amino acids: CSAARLAANNEQFF.

The rearrangement uses TRBV6-5 and TRBJ1-1; 8 bases agree with TRBD1. Germline V lookup: CDR1 MNHEY, CDR2 SVGAGI. The CDR3 sequence is 13 residues long. V dropped 4 bases and J dropped 3; count of bases not matched to a gene: 1. CDR3 residues: CASSWTGYTEAFF. The CDR3 DNA follows: TGTGCCAGCAGTTGGACAGGGTACACTGAAGCTTTCTTT.

The gene calls are TRBV5-5 and TRBJ2-2; 10 nucleotides match TRBD1. The CDR3 spans 17 residues. The germline gives CDR1 SGHKS, CDR2 YYEKEE (reference sequence). V trimming: 4 bases; J trimming: 2 bases; junction bases outside the gene matches: 8. The CDR3 bases are TGTGCCAGCAGCCCGGGGACAGGGGCAATTAACACCGGGGAGCTGTTTTTT. Its protein is CASSPGTGAINTGELFF. The complete variable domain, with remaining parts taken from reference TRBV5-5 and TRBJ2-2, reads DAGVTQSPTHLIKTRGQQVTLRCSPISGHKSVSWYQQVLGQGPQFIFQYYEKEERGRGNFPDRFSARQFPNYSSELNVNALLLGDSALYLCASSPGTGAINTGELFFGEGSRLTVL.

V is TRBV19 and J is TRBJ2-3, with a tentative D call TRBD2 (6 bases). There are 16 residues in the CDR3. V lost 1 base, J lost 0 bases, and 11 bases lay in between. Germline CDR1 and CDR2: LNHDA and SQIVND (reference sequence). In nucleotides, the CDR3 is TGTGCCAGTAGTATAGGCTGGGGGGAGAGCACAGATACGCAGTATTTT. Translating it yields CASSIGWGESTDTQYF.